Following are 4 T cell receptor beta chains from one sample sequenced in a study of shared clonotypes between healthy human individuals. Naive-designated CD8 cells lacked CD45RO, were positively enriched for CCR7, and omitted terminally differentiated effector memory CD45RA+ cells. Measured with immunoSEQ multiplex PCR; TCRdb has only the in-frame clones, and not every one. The profile shows about 2 million clones, just under 95% of them singletons. Material: naive CD8+ T cells sorted from blood. These receptors were obtained from a man between 18 and 35 years old in good health.

There are a few counts of this clone. This chain connects TRBV5-4 to TRBJ1-2, with D possibly TRBD1 on 5 matching bases. The CDR3 is 11 amino acids. Germline V gene lookup returns CDR1 SGHNT and CDR2 YYREEE (reference sequence). Trimming pared 2 bases from V and 11 bases from J, leaving 10 bases between. The CDR3 here is CASSFAGAYTF. The CDR3 DNA sequence: TGTGCCAGCAGCTTCGCTGGGGCATACACCTTC.

The genes are TRBV5-6 and TRBJ1-2, with 7 bases identical to TRBD1. This CDR3 contains 15 residues. Trimming took 4 bases from V and 1 from J; bases not matched to a gene: 7. Germline values: CDR1 SGHDT, CDR2 YYEEEE. The CDR3 coding sequence is TGTGCCAGCAGCGCCGGACAGGTCTTTAACTATGGCTACACCTTC. Translated: CASSAGQVFNYGYTF. Based on the CDR3 plus reference TRBV5-6 and TRBJ1-2, the full variable domain is DAGVTQSPTHLIKTRGQQVTLRCSPKSGHDTVSWYQQALGQGPQFIFQYYEEEERQRGNFPDRFSGHQFPNYSSELNVNALLLGDSALYLCASSAGQVFNYGYTFGSGTRLTVV.

The J gene is TRBJ2-4, the V gene TRBV30; no clear D. Germline CDR1 is GTSNPN and CDR2 is SVGIG (reference sequence). Trimming stripped 1 base from V and 0 bases from J, with 7 bases between. The length of the CDR3 is 14 residues. The CDR3 loop reads CAWSDGLAKNIQYF. DNA for the CDR3: TGTGCCTGGAGTGACGGTCTAGCCAAAAACATTCAGTACTTC. Combining the CDR3 with reference TRBV30 and TRBJ2-4 gives the whole variable domain SQTIHQWPATLVQPVGSPLSLECTVEGTSNPNLYWYRQAAGRGLQLLFYSVGIGQISSEVPQNLSASRPQDRQFILSSKKLLLSDSGFYLCAWSDGLAKNIQYFGAGTRLSVL.

The chain has TRBV5-6 and TRBJ2-1; D uncertain. The V end lost 0 bases, the J end lost 4 bases, and 8 bases lay between the germline ends. Germline CDR1 is SGHDT and CDR2 is YYEEEE. CDR3 length equals 14 residues. The CDR3 sequence is CASSLDVGYNEQFF. The CDR3 region has the DNA TGTGCCAGCAGCTTGGATGTAGGGTACAATGAGCAGTTCTTC.